This TCR beta chain stems from a study of T cell clones after liver transplantation. This table comes from immunoSEQ multiplex PCR, and its TCRdb copy is limited to in-frame clones, with some not included. The table shows tens of thousands of clones, with about two thirds occurring only once. There are a few counts of this clone. Its specificity is not known. Germline lookup yields CDR1 WSHSY and CDR2 SAAADI. Between the trimmed V and J ends, which lost 2 bases and 4 bases, there was a span of 8 bases. The CDR3 has 13 amino acids. Study-wide results and limits: Graft donor-reactive T cells may have migrated into the graft rather than being deleted. These preliminary findings come from unstandardized post-transplant sampling times.

The chain carries TRBV10-2 and TRBJ1-1, with D perhaps TRBD1 (5 bases). This clonotype was sampled from a human donor who received a liver transplant. The sequenced sample was CD4+ T cells from blood, obtained before liver transplant. CDR3 amino acids: CASSEQGGTEAFF. For the CDR3, the DNA is TGCGCCAGCAGTGAGCAGGGAGGCACTGAAGCTTTCTTT.